The 6 T cell receptor beta chains listed next were all sequenced from one sample in a study of HIV-infected patients and healthy controls. TCRdb redid the calling of the 5' RACE reads with MiXCR, one entry per CDR3 protein. This sample has 15,000 to 20,000 distinct CDR3 sequences, with about 15% found just once. The source material was CD8+ T cells from blood. The receptors derive from a human donor in good health.

This clonotype was seen ten or more times. The V gene is TRBV6-1, the J gene TRBJ2-1; D possibly uses TRBD1 or TRBD2 (5 bases each). Germline CDR1 is MNHNS and CDR2 is SASEGT. The CDR3 loop spans 15 amino acids. V was clipped by 3 bases and J by 1 base, with 10 bases between them. CDR3 in amino acids: CASSDRDGSYNEQFF. The CDR3 bases are TGTGCCAGCAGTGACCGGGACGGATCCTACAATGAGCAGTTCTTC.

This clonotype was observed many times. The chain joins TRBV19 to TRBJ1-5; TRBD1 aligns across 7 bases. The CDR3 has 13 residues. Germline CDR1 is LNHDA and CDR2 is SQIVND (reference sequence). V trimming: 7 bases; J trimming: 8 bases; junction bases outside the gene matches: 8. The CDR3 reads CASTPGGGKPQHF. CDR3 in DNA: TGTGCCAGTACCCCAGGGGGAGGGAAGCCCCAGCATTTT.

This clonotype was observed a handful of times. The rearrangement joins TRBV12-3 or TRBV12-4 to TRBJ2-2; a possible D gene is TRBD2 (5 bases). V lost 3 bases and J 7 bases, leaving 6 bases between the germline ends. This CDR3 has 12 residues. The CDR3 nucleotides are TGTGCCAGCAGTTTTGGAGGCGGGGAGCTGTTTTTT. Encoded protein: CASSFGGGELFF.

This clonotype was observed at least ten times. The chain recombines TRBV3-1 with TRBJ2-6; D unclear. Germline CDR1 LGHDT, CDR2 YNNKEL (reference sequence). The V end lost 0 bases, the J end lost 0 bases, and 6 bases lay between the germline ends. This CDR3 contains 16 residues. CDR3 protein: CASSQDGTSGANVLTF. DNA for the CDR3: TGTGCCAGCAGCCAAGACGGTACCTCTGGGGCCAACGTCCTGACTTTC.

This clonotype came up a few times. The chain recombines TRBV20-1 with TRBJ2-7, with 7 bases identical to TRBD2. Germline-derived CDR1 and CDR2 are DFQATT and SNEGSKA (reference sequence). V lost 1 base and J lost 3; bases outside the gene matches: 6. CDR3 length: 14 residues. The CDR3 spells CSARGEGRDYEQYF. The DNA of the CDR3 is TGCAGTGCTAGAGGGGAGGGGCGAGACTACGAGCAGTACTTC.

The table lists this clonotype with many counts. The rearrangement uses TRBV28 and TRBJ1-5; no clear D. The CDR3 is 17 amino acids. V was pared by 6 bases and J by 0 bases, with 18 bases between. Germline V gene lookup returns CDR1 MDHEN and CDR2 SYDVKM. CDR3 coding DNA: TGTGCCAGCAGATTAACTGCAACGGGGTATAGCAATCAGCCCCAGCATTTT. Translated, it gives CASRLTATGYSNQPQHF. The whole variable domain, remainder taken from reference TRBV28 and TRBJ1-5, is DVKVTQSSRYLVKRTGEKVFLECVQDMDHENMFWYRQDPGLGLRLIYFSYDVKMKEKGDIPEGYSVSREKKERFSLILESASTNQTSMYLCASRLTATGYSNQPQHFGDGTRLSIL.